This T cell receptor (beta chain) was sequenced during a study of blood T cell repertoires in COVID-19. Study context: Donors in the United States, Italy and Spain gave samples during acute or convalescent COVID-19.

TCRdb keeps only in-frame clones here, not all; method: immunoSEQ multiplex PCR. The data hold over 75,000 clones, with more than 60% observed a single time. This clone came up a few times. Source material: peripheral blood. The sequence was collected from a man aged 65 to 79 with acute or convalescent COVID-19.

The CDR3 coding sequence is TGTGCCAGCAGATCAGGGTTTGACACCTTC. Its translation is CASRSGFDTF. The genes are TRBV27 and TRBJ1-2, with D tentatively TRBD1 (5 bases). Trimming pared 6 bases from V and 12 bases from J, leaving 11 bases between. Germline CDR1 and CDR2: MNHEY and SMNVEV (reference sequence). The CDR3 loop spans 10 amino acids.